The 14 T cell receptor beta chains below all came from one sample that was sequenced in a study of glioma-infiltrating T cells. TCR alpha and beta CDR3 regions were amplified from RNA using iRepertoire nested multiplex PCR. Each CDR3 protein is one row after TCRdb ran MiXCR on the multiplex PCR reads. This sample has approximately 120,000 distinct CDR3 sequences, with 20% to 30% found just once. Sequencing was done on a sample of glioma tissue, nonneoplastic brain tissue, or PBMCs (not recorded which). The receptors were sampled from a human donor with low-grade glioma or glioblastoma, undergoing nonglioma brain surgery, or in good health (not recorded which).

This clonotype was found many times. The CDR3 sequence: CASSPFLYQETQYF. Written as DNA, the CDR3 is TGTGCCAGCAGCCCTTTCCTGTACCAAGAGACCCAGTACTTC. The V call is TRBV7-9, the J call TRBJ2-5; D is unclear. V dropped 5 bases and J dropped 0 bases, with 10 bases sitting between them. The CDR3 totals 14 residues. Germline V lookup: CDR1 SEHNR, CDR2 FQNEAQ (reference sequence).

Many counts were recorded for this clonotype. CDR3 residues: CASSHLGSSYEQYF. DNA of the CDR3: TGTGCCAGCAGCCACCTCGGGAGCTCCTACGAGCAGTACTTC. This rearrangement joins TRBV3-1 to TRBJ2-7, with a tentative D call TRBD2 (6 bases). From germline, CDR1 is LGHDT and CDR2 YNNKEL (reference sequence). The CDR3 consists of 14 residues. The V and J ends lost 3 bases and 0 bases respectively, with 9 bases between them.

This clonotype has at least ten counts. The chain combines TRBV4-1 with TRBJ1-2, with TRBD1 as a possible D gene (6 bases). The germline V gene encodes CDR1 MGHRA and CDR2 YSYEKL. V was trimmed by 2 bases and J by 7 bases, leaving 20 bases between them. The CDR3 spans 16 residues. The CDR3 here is CASSQRAGAQRGGYTF. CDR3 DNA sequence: TGCGCCAGCAGCCAAAGAGCGGGGGCGCAAAGGGGTGGCTACACCTTC.

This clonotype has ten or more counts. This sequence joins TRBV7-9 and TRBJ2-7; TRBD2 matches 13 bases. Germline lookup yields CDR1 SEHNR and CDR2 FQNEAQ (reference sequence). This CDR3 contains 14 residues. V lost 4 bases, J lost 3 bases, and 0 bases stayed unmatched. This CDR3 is CASSWTSGSYEQYF. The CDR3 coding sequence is TGTGCCAGCAGCTGGACTAGCGGGAGCTACGAGCAGTACTTC.

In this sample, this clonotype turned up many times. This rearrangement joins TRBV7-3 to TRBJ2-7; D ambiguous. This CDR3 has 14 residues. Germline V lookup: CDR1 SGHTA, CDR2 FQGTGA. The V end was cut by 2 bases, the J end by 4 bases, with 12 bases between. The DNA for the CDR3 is TGTGCCAGCAGCTTAGACGAAAATTCTTACGAGCAGTACTTC. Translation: CASSLDENSYEQYF.

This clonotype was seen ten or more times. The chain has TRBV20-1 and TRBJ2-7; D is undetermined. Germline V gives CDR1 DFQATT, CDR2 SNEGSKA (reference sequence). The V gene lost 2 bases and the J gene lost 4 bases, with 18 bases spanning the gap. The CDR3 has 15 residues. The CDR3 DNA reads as TGCAGTGCTAGAAATTCGGCCTACGTCTTTTACGAGCAGTACTTC. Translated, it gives CSARNSAYVFYEQYF.

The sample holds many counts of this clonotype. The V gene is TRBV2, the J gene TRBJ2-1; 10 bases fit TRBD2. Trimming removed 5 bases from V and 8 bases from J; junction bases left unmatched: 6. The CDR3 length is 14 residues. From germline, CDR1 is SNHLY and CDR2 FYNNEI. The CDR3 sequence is CASSIAGGIDEQFF. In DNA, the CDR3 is TGTGCCAGCAGTATAGCGGGGGGTATAGATGAGCAGTTCTTC.

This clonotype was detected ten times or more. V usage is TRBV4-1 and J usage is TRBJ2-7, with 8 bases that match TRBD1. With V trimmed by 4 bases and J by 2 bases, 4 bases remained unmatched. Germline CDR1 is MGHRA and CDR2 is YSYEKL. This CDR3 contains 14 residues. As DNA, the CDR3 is TGCGCCAGCAGCCCCCGACAGGGGCCCTACGAGCAGTACTTC. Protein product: CASSPRQGPYEQYF.

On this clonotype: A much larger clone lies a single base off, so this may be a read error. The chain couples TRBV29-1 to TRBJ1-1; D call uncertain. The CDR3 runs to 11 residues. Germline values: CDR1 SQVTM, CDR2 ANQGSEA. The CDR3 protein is CSVGAEVEVFF. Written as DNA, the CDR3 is TGCAGCGTTGGGGCAGAAGTTGAAGTTTTCTTT.

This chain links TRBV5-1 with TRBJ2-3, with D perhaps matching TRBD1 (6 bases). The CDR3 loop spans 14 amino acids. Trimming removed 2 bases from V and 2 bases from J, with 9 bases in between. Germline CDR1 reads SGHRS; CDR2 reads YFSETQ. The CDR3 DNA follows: TGCGCCAGCAGCTTACAGGGACCCACAGATACGCAGTATTTT. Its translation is CASSLQGPTDTQYF.

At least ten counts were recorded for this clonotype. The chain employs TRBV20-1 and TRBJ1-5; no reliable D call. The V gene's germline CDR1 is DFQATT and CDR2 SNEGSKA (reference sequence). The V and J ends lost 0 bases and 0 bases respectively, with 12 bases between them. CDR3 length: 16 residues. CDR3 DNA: TGCAGTGCTAGAGATCAACCAGTTTATAGCAATCAGCCCCAGCATTTT. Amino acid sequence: CSARDQPVYSNQPQHF.

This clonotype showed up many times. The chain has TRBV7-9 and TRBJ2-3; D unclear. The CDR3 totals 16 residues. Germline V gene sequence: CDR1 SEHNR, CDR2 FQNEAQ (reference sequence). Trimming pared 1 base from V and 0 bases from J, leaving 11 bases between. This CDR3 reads CASSLGLDLSTDTQYF. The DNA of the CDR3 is TGTGCCAGCAGCTTAGGACTCGACCTCAGCACAGATACGCAGTATTTT. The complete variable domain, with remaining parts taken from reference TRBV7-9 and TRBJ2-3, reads DTGVSQNPRHKITKRGQNVTFRCDPISEHNRLYWYRQTLGQGPEFLTYFQNEAQLEKSRLLSDRFSAERPKGSFSTLEIQRTEQGDSAMYLCASSLGLDLSTDTQYFGPGTRLTVL.

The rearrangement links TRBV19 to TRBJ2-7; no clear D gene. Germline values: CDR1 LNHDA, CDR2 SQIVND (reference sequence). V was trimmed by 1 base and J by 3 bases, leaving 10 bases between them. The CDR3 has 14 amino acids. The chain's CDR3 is CASSIADTVYEQYF. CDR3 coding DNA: TGTGCCAGTAGTATAGCCGACACCGTCTACGAGCAGTACTTC.

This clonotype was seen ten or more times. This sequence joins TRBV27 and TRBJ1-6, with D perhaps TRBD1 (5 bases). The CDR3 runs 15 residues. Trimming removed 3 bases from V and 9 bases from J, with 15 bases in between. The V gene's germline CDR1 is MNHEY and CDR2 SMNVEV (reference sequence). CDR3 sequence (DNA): TGTGCCAGCAGTTTCACAGGAAATCTCCTTTCACCCCTCCACTTT. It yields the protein CASSFTGNLLSPLHF.